The 10 T cell receptor beta chains in this list originate from one sample, sequenced in a study. TRBV12-4/TRBJ1-2 clonotypes were amplified with adaptor-ligated barcode primers. Using its own MiXCR run on the multiplex PCR reads, TCRdb lists one record per CDR3 protein. The data show some 880 distinct CDR3 sequences, with about 5.8% seen just once and approximately 17% held by the top ten. The sample comprised memory CD4+ T cells sorted from blood. Subset described: memory CD4+ T cells, CD4+CD45RO+CD25-. The receptors were gathered from a female donor with breast cancer.

In its sample, this clonotype ranks as large (0.1 to 1%). The chain uses TRBV12-3 or TRBV12-4 and TRBJ1-2; 8 nucleotides align to TRBD1. With V trimmed by 6 bases and J by 4 bases, 7 bases remained unmatched. This CDR3 region has 14 residues. CDR3 protein: CASRPWDRPYGYTF. CDR3 nucleotides: TGTGCCAGCAGGCCCTGGGACAGGCCCTATGGCTACACCTTC.

Within the sample, this clonotype is medium-sized (0.01 to 0.1%). V is TRBV12-3 or TRBV12-4 and J is TRBJ1-2, with D possibly TRBD1 on 6 matching bases. The CDR3 totals 13 residues. V was pared by 6 bases and J by 2 bases, with 10 bases between. The CDR3 region has the DNA TGTGCCAGCAGCCAGGGGCGGAACTATGGCTACACCTTC. Translating it yields CASSQGRNYGYTF.

By frequency in the sample, this clonotype is medium-sized. This chain links TRBV12-3 or TRBV12-4 with TRBJ1-2; D gene unclear. V was shortened by 5 bases and J by 2 bases, with 3 bases between the two germline ends. This CDR3 spans 11 amino acids. CDR3 coding DNA: TGTGCCAGCAGTATAAACTATGGCTACACCTTC. Its protein is CASSINYGYTF.

This clonotype is medium-sized. The chain is built from TRBV12-3 or TRBV12-4 and TRBJ1-2; TRBD1 is a possible D gene (5 bases). The V end lost 6 bases, the J end lost 6 bases, and 17 bases lay between the germline ends. The CDR3 contains 14 residues. The DNA for the CDR3 is TGTGCCAGCAGCCCATGGGCAGGGAAGGATGGCTACACCTTC. Translation: CASSPWAGKDGYTF.

This clonotype was detected many times. The chain has TRBV12-3 or TRBV12-4 and TRBJ1-2; 9 nucleotides agree with TRBD1. V lost 2 bases, J lost 8 bases, and 9 bases stayed unmatched. CDR3 length: 15 amino acids. This CDR3 reads CASSLPGQGSLGYTF. In DNA form, the CDR3 reads TGTGCCAGCAGTTTACCGGGACAGGGCTCCTTGGGCTACACCTTC.

By share of the sample, this clonotype is medium-sized. The rearrangement uses TRBV12-3 or TRBV12-4 and TRBJ1-2, with D possibly TRBD1 on 6 matching bases. V dropped 4 bases and J dropped 5 bases, with 17 bases sitting between them. This CDR3 has 15 amino acids. CDR3 sequence (DNA): TGTGCCAGCAGTTCCACAGGGAGCAAAGCTTATGGCTACACCTTC. This gives the protein CASSSTGSKAYGYTF.

This clonotype is medium-sized. The chain recombines TRBV12-3 or TRBV12-4 with TRBJ1-2, with no clear D. The CDR3 contains 11 residues. V lost 5 bases, J lost 11 bases, and 12 bases lay in between. The CDR3 region has the DNA TGTGCCAGCAGTCCTCGTGACGAATACACCTTC. It specifies CASSPRDEYTF.

In its sample, this clonotype ranks as large. The chain links TRBV12-3 or TRBV12-4 to TRBJ1-2, with 7 bases matching TRBD1. The CDR3 contains 13 residues. With V trimmed by 3 bases and J by 4 bases, 2 bases remained unmatched. CDR3 amino acids: CASSFGQAYGYTF. CDR3 DNA sequence: TGTGCCAGCAGTTTCGGACAGGCCTATGGCTACACCTTC.

This sequence joins TRBV12-3 or TRBV12-4 and TRBJ1-2; the match to TRBD1 covers 8 bases. The V gene end was trimmed by 6 bases and the J gene end by 4 bases; junction bases not matched to a gene: 7. This CDR3 is built from 14 residues. CDR3 loop: CASSWGQELYGYTF. Here the CDR3 DNA reads TGTGCCAGCAGCTGGGGACAGGAGCTCTATGGCTACACCTTC.

This chain uses TRBV12-3 or TRBV12-4 with TRBJ1-2, with D unclear. CDR3 length equals 11 residues. V lost 2 bases to trimming and J lost 4 bases, with 2 bases between them. The CDR3 nucleotides read TGTGCCAGCAGTTTAAGCTATGGCTACACCTTC. Translation gives CASSLSYGYTF.